Described below is a single TCR beta chain sequence and its context. No antigen is known for it. Base qualities are not recorded, but no much larger clone differs from it by a single base. CDR1 and CDR2, looked up from the germline V gene, are MDHEN and SYDVKM. The CDR3 runs 13 residues from the cysteine to the phenylalanine. Only the CDR3 portion is preserved as DNA: 39 bases, with reading frame beginning at the first base. V loses 5 bases, J loses 5 bases, and the germline ends lie 9 bases apart. The data belong to a study of T cell responses to AZD1222 COVID-19 vaccine (dated by TCRdb to 2020 to 2022). In the study overall: AZD1222 recipients given second doses at about 4 weeks or at about 12 weeks were pooled, since spike-specific TCR depth and breadth were not found to differ between the two schedules. TCR sequencing was performed for 230 to 250 trial participants, of whom some 200 were given two doses of AZD1222 and 26 were given two doses of MenACWY control vaccine. Trial participants were enrolled into age subgroups of 18-55, 56-69 and 70-plus years, which contained around 140, 26 and 57 TCR-sequenced participants, respectively. The full study reports these points: Conclusions about previously exposed vaccinees are limited because only a handful of AZD1222 recipients were SARS-CoV-2 seropositive at baseline. Participants were mostly white British and included more females than males, and it was suggested by the authors that clonal diversity may have been underestimated. CD4 TCRs associated with the vaccine covered the entire spike protein, and the dominant responses were in regions 160-218 and 743-854. The 56-69-year group was small, and its depth increase did not reach significance, likely because of low power. No day 14 peak-response samples were available, so repertoires were characterized only after the peak T cell response. After two AZD1222 doses, spike-specific TCR breadth and depth were significantly higher than at day 0 and than in MenACWY recipients. Epitopes outside the regions mutated in the B.1.351 and B.1.1.7 variants were reportedly recognized by nearly half of the unique spike-specific TCRs.

In the paper's terms, the time point label means: baseline before first vaccination. Samples from vaccinated people were obtained from the UK trials COV001 and COV002, which included a single-blind randomized controlled phase 2/3 trial of AZD1222 (ChAdOx1 nCoV-19) in healthy adults. For TCRbeta chain sequencing, PBMC samples from trial participants were taken at day 0 and at day 28 after the second dose. The CDR3 regions of human TCRbeta chains were analyzed by immunosequencing. As for the authors' bioinformatics: Repertoire TCRs were matched against a reference library of SARS-CoV-2-specific TCRs generated with the MIRA antigen-specificity platform. Breadth was defined as the fraction of unique TCRs that were SARS-CoV-2-associated, and depth was defined as the fraction of total T cells that were SARS-CoV-2-associated. Using the MIRA data, each spike-specific TCR was assigned both to the spike region to which the TCR was reactive and to a CD4 or CD8 class. Log10-transformed breadth and depth values were compared by one-way ANOVA with Sidak's multiple comparisons tests. TCRdb provides this immuneACCESS table in a form limited to in-frame rearrangements. Some clones are lacking; in checked studies, under half of them reflect an unresolved V gene, and why the rest are absent is not known. That table is the source of V, J and clone size, and D and trimming were worked out from the DNA. The sample includes under 150,000 clones, with roughly 92% observed a single time. 5% of the sample belongs to the ten largest clones.

Recombination linked TRBV28 to TRBJ2-2; TRBD1 is perhaps the D gene, given 5 matching bases. The receptor comes from an adult in good health. Here the sequenced sample was peripheral blood, taken on day 0 of AZD1222 vaccination. The nucleotide sequence is given as TGTGCCAGCAGTCCTAGGGGAACCGGGGAGCTGTTTTTT. This yields the protein CASSPRGTGELFF.